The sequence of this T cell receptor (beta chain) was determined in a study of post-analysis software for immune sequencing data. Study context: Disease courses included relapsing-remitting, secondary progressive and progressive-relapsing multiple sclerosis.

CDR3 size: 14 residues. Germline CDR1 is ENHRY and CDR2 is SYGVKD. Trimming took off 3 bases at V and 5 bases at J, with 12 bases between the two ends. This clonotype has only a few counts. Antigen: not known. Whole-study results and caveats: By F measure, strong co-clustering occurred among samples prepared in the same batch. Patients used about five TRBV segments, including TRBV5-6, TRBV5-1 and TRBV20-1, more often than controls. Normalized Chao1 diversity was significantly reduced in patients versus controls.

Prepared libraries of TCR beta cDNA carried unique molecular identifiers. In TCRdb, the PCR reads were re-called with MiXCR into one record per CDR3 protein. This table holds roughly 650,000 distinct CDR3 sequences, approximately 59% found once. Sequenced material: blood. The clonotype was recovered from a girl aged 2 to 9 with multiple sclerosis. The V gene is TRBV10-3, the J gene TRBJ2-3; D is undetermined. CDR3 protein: CAISDPTREDTQYF. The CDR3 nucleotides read TGTGCCATCAGTGACCCTACAAGGGAAGATACGCAGTATTTT.